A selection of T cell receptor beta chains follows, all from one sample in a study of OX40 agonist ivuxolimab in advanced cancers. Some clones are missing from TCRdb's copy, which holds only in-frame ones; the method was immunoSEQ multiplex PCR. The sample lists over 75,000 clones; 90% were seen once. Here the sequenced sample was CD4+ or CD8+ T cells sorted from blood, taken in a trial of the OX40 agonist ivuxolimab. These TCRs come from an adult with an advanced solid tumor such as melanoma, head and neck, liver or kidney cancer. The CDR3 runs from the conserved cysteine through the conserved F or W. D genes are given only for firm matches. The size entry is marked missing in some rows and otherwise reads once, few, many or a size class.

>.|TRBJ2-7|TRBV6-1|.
CASSEGTFSYEQYF
TGTGCCAGCAGTGAGGGCACCTTCTCCTACGAGCAGTACTTC
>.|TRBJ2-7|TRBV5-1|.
CASSPAEWREQYF
TGCGCCAGCAGCCCAGCGGAATGGCGCGAGCAGTACTTC
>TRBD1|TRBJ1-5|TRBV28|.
CASSRRQGSNQPQHF
TGTGCCAGCAGCCGCCGACAGGGCTCCAATCAGCCCCAGCATTTT
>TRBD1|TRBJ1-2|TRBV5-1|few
CASSFGQGQTF
TGCGCCAGCAGCTTTGGACAGGGCCAGACCTTC
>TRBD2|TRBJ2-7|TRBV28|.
CASSSHQKWRRGSGSSYEQYF
TGTGCCAGCAGTTCCCACCAAAAGTGGAGGCGGGGTAGCGGGAGCTCCTACGAGCAGTACTTC
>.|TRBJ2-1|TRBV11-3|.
CASSLDPGAGYNEQFF
TGTGCCAGCAGCTTAGATCCAGGGGCGGGCTACAATGAGCAGTTCTTC
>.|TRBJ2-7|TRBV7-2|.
CASSSTKRVSYEQYF
TGTGCCAGCAGCTCAACTAAGCGGGTATCCTACGAGCAGTACTTC
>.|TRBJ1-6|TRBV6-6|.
CASSSGNSPLHF
TGTGCCAGCAGCTCCGGGAACTCACCCCTCCACTTT
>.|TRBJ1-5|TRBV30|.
CAWSVGAYGNQPQHF
TGTGCCTGGAGTGTCGGTGCTTACGGCAATCAGCCCCAGCATTTT
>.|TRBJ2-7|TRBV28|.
CASSNYLRHGSYEQYF
TGTGCCAGCAGTAACTACCTACGGCACGGCTCCTACGAGCAGTACTTC
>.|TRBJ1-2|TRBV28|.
CASGDGLYGYTF
TGTGCCAGCGGGGACGGACTATATGGCTACACCTTC
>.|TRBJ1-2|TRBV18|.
CASSPDRNYGYTF
TGTGCCAGCTCACCCGACAGGAACTATGGCTACACCTTC
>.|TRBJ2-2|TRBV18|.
CASSQRPGTSNTGELFF
TGTGCCAGCTCCCAACGACCCGGGACTTCGAACACCGGGGAGCTGTTTTTT
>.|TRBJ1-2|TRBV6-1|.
CASSVQGKYGYTF
TGTGCCAGCAGTGTACAGGGAAAGTATGGCTACACCTTC
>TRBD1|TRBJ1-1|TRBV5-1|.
CASSLVGTGPTEAFF
TGCGCCAGCAGCTTGGTAGGGACAGGACCCACTGAAGCTTTCTTT
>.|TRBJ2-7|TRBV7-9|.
CASSSDGNFGEQYF
TGTGCCAGCAGCTCGGACGGGAATTTTGGGGAGCAGTACTTC
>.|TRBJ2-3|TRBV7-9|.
CASSFSRGFTDTQYF
TGTGCCAGCAGCTTTTCCCGCGGCTTCACAGATACGCAGTATTTT
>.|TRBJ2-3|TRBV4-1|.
CASSQQPSTDTQYF
TGCGCCAGCAGCCAACAACCTAGCACAGATACGCAGTATTTT
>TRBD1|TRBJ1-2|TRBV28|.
CASSPPGQNYGYTF
TGTGCCAGCAGTCCTCCGGGACAGAACTATGGCTACACCTTC
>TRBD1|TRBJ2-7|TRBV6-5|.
CASSYDRALSYEQYF
TGTGCCAGCAGTTACGACAGGGCCCTCTCCTACGAGCAGTACTTC
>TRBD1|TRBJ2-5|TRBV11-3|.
CASSLGTGDSQETQYF
TGTGCCAGCAGCTTAGGGACAGGGGACTCACAAGAGACCCAGTACTTC
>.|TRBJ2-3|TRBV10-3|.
CAIKVGNDGDTQYF
TGTGCCATCAAGGTAGGGAATGACGGAGATACGCAGTATTTT
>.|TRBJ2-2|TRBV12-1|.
CASSFALAGKTGELFF
TGTGCCAGCAGCTTTGCCCTGGCAGGGAAAACCGGGGAGCTGTTTTTT
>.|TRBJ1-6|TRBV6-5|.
CASSYSRSSYNSPLHF
TGTGCCAGCAGTTACTCTCGAAGCTCCTATAATTCACCCCTCCACTTT
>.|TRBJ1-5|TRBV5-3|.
CASSLWGMGNQPQHF
TGTGCCAGCAGCTTGTGGGGGATGGGCAATCAGCCCCAGCATTTT
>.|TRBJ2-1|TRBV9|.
CASSVSVGEQFF
TGTGCCAGCAGCGTTAGCGTAGGCGAGCAGTTCTTC
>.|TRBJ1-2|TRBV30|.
CAWVPVGAGSGYTF
TGTGCCTGGGTCCCGGTAGGGGCAGGGAGTGGCTACACCTTC
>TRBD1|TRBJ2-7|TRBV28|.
CASRTGQVTYEQYF
TGTGCCAGTCGGACGGGACAGGTAACATACGAGCAGTACTTC
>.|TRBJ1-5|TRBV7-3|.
CASSLIGSAMGGPQHF
TGTGCCAGCAGCTTAATAGGCAGTGCCATGGGGGGGCCCCAGCATTTT
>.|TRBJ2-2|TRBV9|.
CASSMNQGTGELFF
TGTGCCAGCAGCATGAACCAGGGAACCGGGGAGCTGTTTTTT
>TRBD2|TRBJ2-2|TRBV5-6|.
CASSLDRSGRGTGELFF
TGTGCCAGCAGCTTAGATCGGAGCGGGAGGGGCACCGGGGAGCTGTTTTTT
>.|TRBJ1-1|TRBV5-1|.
CASSLVGAGIDRAFF
TGCGCCAGCAGCTTGGTCGGGGCAGGCATCGATAGGGCTTTCTTT
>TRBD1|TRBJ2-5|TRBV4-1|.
CASSRIPPQTGGAETQYF
TGCGCCAGCAGCCGAATTCCACCACAGACAGGGGGCGCAGAGACCCAGTACTTC
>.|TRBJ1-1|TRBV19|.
CASSPRRDTYTEAFF
TGTGCCAGTAGTCCGCGACGGGACACGTACACTGAAGCTTTCTTT
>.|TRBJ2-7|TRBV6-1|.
CASSEASESLQGPPLGEQYF
TGTGCCAGCAGTGAAGCCTCTGAGAGCCTACAGGGACCCCCTCTTGGGGAGCAGTACTTC
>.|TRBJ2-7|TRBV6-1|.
CASSVGTDVSYEQYF
TGTGCCAGCAGTGTCGGGACTGACGTCTCCTACGAGCAGTACTTC
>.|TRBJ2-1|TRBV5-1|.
CASSFLGNEQFF
TGCGCCAGCAGCTTCCTTGGGAATGAGCAGTTCTTC
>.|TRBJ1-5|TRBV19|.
CASSLELPVGGNQPQHF
TGTGCCAGTAGCCTAGAATTACCTGTAGGCGGCAATCAGCCCCAGCATTTT
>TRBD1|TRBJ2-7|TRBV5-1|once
CASSEGTGDEQYF
TGCGCCAGCAGCGAAGGGACAGGGGACGAGCAGTACTTC
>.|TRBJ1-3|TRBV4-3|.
CASSQDSLRSGNTIYF
TGCGCCAGCAGCCAAGATTCCCTTCGCTCTGGAAACACCATATATTTT
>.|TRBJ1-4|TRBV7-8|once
CASSLEGINEKLFF
TGTGCCAGCAGCTTAGAGGGGATTAATGAAAAACTGTTTTTT
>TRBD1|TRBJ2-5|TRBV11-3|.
CASSFGQGTGTQETQYF
TGTGCCAGCAGCTTCGGACAGGGGACCGGGACACAAGAGACCCAGTACTTC
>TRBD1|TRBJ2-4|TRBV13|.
CASSPLGDSTFRRLAKNIQYF
TGTGCCAGCAGCCCATTAGGGGACAGCACCTTTCGGCGGTTAGCCAAAAACATTCAGTACTTC